The text below deals with one T cell receptor beta chain. Antigen specificity is unknown. V dropped 4 bases and J dropped 8 bases, with 11 bases sitting between them. This CDR3 is built from 12 residues. CDR1 and CDR2 (germline): MNHEY, SVGAGI. This sample was included in a study of cytomegalovirus exposure and HLA in healthy donors. Study-level points and caveats: Most TCR sequences proved rare, with some public TCRs found in many donors. Confirmation in vitro established that a few CMV-associated chains were specific for CMV antigens.

Separation from the roughly 680-subject first cohort characterized the roughly 130-subject validation cohort, to which the donors belonged. Only in-frame clones appear in the TCRdb table, and some are missing; sequencing was by immunoSEQ multiplex PCR. The sample gives 100,000 to 150,000 clones, about nine tenths of which show up once; less than 1.5% is in the top ten. The receptor comes from a man aged 25-45 years in good health and CMV-seronegative. Sequencing used PBMCs. The genes are TRBV6-5 and TRBJ1-2; a possible D gene is TRBD1 (6 bases). In nucleotides, the CDR3 is TGTGCCAGCAGTTGGGGGGGCGGAGGCTACACCTTC. This gives the protein CASSWGGGGYTF.